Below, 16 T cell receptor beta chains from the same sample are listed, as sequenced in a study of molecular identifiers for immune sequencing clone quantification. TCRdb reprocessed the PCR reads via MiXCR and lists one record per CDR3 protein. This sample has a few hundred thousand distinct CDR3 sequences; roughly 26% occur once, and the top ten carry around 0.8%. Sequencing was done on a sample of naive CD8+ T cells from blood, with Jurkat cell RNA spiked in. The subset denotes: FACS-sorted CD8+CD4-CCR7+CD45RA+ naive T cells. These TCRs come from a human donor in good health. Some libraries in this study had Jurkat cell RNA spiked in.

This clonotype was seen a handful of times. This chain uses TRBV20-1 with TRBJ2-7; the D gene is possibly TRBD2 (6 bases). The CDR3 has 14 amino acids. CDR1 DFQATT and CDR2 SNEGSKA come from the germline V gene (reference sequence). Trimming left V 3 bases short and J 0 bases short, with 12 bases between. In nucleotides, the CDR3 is TGCAGTGCTAGCGTGGAGGGACTCTCCTACGAGCAGTACTTC. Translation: CSASVEGLSYEQYF.

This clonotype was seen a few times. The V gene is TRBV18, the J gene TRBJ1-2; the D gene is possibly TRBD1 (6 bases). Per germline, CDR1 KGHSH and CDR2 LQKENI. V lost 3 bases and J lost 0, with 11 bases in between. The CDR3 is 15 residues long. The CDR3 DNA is TGTGCCAGCTCACCCGCGGGGGCGCCTAACTATGGCTACACCTTC. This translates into CASSPAGAPNYGYTF.

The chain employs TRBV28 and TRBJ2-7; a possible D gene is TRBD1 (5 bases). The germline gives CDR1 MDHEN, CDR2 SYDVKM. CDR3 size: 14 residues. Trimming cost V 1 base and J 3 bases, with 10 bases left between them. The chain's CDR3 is CASSLSPGIYEQYF. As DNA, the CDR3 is TGTGCCAGCAGTTTATCCCCAGGGATCTACGAGCAGTACTTC. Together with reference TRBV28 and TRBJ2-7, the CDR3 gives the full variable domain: DVKVTQSSRYLVKRTGEKVFLECVQDMDHENMFWYRQDPGLGLRLIYFSYDVKMKEKGDIPEGYSVSREKKERFSLILESASTNQTSMYLCASSLSPGIYEQYFGPGTRLTVT.

In DNA, the CDR3 is TGTGCCAGCAGCTCCCCCCTCCGGGGATACGAGCAGTACTTC. Residues: CASSSPLRGYEQYF. This chain joins TRBV5-5 and TRBJ2-7, with D perhaps matching TRBD2 (5 bases). V lost 3 bases and J 4 bases, leaving 14 bases between the germline ends. This CDR3 is built from 14 residues. Germline-derived CDR1 and CDR2 are SGHKS and YYEKEE (reference sequence). Supplemented by reference TRBV5-5 and TRBJ2-7, the full variable domain reads DAGVTQSPTHLIKTRGQQVTLRCSPISGHKSVSWYQQVLGQGPQFIFQYYEKEERGRGNFPDRFSARQFPNYSSELNVNALLLGDSALYLCASSSPLRGYEQYFGPGTRLTVT.

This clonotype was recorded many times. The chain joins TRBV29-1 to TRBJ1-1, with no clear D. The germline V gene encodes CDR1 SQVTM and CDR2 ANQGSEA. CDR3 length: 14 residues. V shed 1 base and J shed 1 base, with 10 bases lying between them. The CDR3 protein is CSVEGVLTNTEAFF. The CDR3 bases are TGCAGCGTTGAAGGGGTTCTAACGAACACTGAAGCTTTCTTT.

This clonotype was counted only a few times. CDR3 in amino acids: CASSAPNGGLEDTQYF. The CDR3 DNA follows: TGTGCCAGCAGCGCCCCAAACGGGGGGCTGGAAGATACGCAGTATTTT. This chain uses TRBV9 with TRBJ2-3, with a possible D match to TRBD2 (7 bases). This CDR3 is built from 16 residues. Per the germline V gene, CDR1 is SGDLS and CDR2 is YYNGEE. V gave up 3 bases and J gave up 5 bases, with 19 bases separating them. Combining the CDR3 with reference TRBV9 and TRBJ2-3 gives the whole variable domain DSGVTQTPKHLITATGQRVTLRCSPRSGDLSVYWYQQSLDQGLQFLIQYYNGEERAKGNILERFSAQQFPDLHSELNLSSLELGDSALYFCASSAPNGGLEDTQYFGPGTRLTVL.

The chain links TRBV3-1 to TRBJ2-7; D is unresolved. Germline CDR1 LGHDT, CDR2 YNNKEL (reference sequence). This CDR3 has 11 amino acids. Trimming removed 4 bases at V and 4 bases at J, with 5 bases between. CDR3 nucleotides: TGTGCCAGCAGCCCGACTTACGAGCAGTACTTC. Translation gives CASSPTYEQYF.

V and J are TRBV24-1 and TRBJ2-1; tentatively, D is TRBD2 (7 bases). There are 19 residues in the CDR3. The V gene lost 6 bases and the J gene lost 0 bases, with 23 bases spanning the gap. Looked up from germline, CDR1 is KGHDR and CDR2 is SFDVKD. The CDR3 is CATSPGTKEAGSSYNEQFF. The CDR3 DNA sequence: TGTGCCACCAGTCCCGGGACAAAAGAAGCGGGGAGCTCCTACAATGAGCAGTTCTTC.

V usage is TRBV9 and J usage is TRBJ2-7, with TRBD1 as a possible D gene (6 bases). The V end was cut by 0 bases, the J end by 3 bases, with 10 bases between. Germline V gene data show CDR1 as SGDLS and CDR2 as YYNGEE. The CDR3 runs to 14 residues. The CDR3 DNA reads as TGTGCCAGCAGCGTAGGGCTGGACAGCTACGAGCAGTACTTC. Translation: CASSVGLDSYEQYF.

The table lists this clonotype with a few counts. Here the CDR3 reads CASSLVVRGGETQYF. Written as DNA, the CDR3 is TGTGCCAGCAGCTTGGTGGTCAGGGGAGGAGAGACCCAGTACTTC. The rearrangement links TRBV5-8 to TRBJ2-5; either TRBD1 or TRBD2 may fit D (6 bases each). Per germline, CDR1 SGHTS and CDR2 YDEGEE. CDR3 length: 15 residues. Trimming pared 0 bases from V and 4 bases from J, leaving 13 bases between.

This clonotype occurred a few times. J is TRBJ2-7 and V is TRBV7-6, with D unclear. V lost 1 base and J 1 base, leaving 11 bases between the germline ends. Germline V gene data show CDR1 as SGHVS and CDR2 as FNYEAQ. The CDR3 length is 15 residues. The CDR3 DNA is TGTGCCAGCAGCTTAGGCACCTACCCTTCCTACGAGCAGTACTTC. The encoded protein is CASSLGTYPSYEQYF.

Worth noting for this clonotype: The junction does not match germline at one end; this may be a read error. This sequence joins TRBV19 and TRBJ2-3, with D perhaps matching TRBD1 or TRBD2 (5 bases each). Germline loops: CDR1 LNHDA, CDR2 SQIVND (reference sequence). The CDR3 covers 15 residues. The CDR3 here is CASTPGSRGRDTQYF. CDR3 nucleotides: TGTGCCAGTACCCCCGGGTCGAGGGGACGAGATACACAGTATTTT.

CDR3 sequence (DNA): TGTGCCAGCACATCGGGAGCGAACACCGGGGAGCTGTTTTTT. Translated: CASTSGANTGELFF. The V call is TRBV28, the J call TRBJ2-2; a weak D match, TRBD2 (6 bases). With 7 bases removed from V and 0 bases from J, the gap between germline ends came to 9 bases. The CDR3 has 14 amino acids. In germline, CDR1 is MDHEN, CDR2 SYDVKM.

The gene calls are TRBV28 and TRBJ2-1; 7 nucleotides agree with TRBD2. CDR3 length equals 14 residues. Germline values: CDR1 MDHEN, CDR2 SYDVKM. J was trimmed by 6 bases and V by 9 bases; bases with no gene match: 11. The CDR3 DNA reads TGTGCCAGTTCTAGCGGCCTAAACAGCAATGAGCAGTTCTTC. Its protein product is CASSSGLNSNEQFF. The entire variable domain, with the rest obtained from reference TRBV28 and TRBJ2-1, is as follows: DVKVTQSSRYLVKRTGEKVFLECVQDMDHENMFWYRQDPGLGLRLIYFSYDVKMKEKGDIPEGYSVSREKKERFSLILESASTNQTSMYLCASSSGLNSNEQFFGPGTRLTVL.

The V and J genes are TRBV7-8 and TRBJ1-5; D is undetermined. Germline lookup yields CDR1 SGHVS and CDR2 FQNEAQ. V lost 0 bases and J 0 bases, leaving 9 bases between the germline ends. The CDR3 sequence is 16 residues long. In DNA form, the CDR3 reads TGTGCCAGCAGCTTAGCGAGAACTTTTAGCAATCAGCCCCAGCATTTT. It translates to CASSLARTFSNQPQHF.

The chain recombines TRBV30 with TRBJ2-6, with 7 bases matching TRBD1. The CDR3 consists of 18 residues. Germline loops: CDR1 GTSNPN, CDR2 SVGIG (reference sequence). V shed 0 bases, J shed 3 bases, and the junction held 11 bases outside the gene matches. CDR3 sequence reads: CAWSVIQGISSGANVLTF. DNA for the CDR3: TGTGCCTGGAGTGTAATACAGGGGATCTCTAGTGGGGCCAACGTCCTGACTTTC.